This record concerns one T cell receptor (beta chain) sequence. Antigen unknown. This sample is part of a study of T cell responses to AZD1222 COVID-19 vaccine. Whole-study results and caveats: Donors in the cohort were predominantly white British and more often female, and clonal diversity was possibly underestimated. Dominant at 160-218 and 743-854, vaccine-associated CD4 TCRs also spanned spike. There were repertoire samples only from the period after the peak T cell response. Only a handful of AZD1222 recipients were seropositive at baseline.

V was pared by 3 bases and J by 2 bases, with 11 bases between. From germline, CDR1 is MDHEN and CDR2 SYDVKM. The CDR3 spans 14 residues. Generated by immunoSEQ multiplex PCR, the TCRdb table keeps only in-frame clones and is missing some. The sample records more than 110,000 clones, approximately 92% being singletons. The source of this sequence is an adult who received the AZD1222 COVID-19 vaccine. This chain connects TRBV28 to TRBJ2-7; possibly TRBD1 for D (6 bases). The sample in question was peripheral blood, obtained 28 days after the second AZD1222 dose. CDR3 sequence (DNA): TGTGCCAGCAGTTTCGTGGACAGAACCTACGAGCAGTACTTC. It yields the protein CASSFVDRTYEQYF.